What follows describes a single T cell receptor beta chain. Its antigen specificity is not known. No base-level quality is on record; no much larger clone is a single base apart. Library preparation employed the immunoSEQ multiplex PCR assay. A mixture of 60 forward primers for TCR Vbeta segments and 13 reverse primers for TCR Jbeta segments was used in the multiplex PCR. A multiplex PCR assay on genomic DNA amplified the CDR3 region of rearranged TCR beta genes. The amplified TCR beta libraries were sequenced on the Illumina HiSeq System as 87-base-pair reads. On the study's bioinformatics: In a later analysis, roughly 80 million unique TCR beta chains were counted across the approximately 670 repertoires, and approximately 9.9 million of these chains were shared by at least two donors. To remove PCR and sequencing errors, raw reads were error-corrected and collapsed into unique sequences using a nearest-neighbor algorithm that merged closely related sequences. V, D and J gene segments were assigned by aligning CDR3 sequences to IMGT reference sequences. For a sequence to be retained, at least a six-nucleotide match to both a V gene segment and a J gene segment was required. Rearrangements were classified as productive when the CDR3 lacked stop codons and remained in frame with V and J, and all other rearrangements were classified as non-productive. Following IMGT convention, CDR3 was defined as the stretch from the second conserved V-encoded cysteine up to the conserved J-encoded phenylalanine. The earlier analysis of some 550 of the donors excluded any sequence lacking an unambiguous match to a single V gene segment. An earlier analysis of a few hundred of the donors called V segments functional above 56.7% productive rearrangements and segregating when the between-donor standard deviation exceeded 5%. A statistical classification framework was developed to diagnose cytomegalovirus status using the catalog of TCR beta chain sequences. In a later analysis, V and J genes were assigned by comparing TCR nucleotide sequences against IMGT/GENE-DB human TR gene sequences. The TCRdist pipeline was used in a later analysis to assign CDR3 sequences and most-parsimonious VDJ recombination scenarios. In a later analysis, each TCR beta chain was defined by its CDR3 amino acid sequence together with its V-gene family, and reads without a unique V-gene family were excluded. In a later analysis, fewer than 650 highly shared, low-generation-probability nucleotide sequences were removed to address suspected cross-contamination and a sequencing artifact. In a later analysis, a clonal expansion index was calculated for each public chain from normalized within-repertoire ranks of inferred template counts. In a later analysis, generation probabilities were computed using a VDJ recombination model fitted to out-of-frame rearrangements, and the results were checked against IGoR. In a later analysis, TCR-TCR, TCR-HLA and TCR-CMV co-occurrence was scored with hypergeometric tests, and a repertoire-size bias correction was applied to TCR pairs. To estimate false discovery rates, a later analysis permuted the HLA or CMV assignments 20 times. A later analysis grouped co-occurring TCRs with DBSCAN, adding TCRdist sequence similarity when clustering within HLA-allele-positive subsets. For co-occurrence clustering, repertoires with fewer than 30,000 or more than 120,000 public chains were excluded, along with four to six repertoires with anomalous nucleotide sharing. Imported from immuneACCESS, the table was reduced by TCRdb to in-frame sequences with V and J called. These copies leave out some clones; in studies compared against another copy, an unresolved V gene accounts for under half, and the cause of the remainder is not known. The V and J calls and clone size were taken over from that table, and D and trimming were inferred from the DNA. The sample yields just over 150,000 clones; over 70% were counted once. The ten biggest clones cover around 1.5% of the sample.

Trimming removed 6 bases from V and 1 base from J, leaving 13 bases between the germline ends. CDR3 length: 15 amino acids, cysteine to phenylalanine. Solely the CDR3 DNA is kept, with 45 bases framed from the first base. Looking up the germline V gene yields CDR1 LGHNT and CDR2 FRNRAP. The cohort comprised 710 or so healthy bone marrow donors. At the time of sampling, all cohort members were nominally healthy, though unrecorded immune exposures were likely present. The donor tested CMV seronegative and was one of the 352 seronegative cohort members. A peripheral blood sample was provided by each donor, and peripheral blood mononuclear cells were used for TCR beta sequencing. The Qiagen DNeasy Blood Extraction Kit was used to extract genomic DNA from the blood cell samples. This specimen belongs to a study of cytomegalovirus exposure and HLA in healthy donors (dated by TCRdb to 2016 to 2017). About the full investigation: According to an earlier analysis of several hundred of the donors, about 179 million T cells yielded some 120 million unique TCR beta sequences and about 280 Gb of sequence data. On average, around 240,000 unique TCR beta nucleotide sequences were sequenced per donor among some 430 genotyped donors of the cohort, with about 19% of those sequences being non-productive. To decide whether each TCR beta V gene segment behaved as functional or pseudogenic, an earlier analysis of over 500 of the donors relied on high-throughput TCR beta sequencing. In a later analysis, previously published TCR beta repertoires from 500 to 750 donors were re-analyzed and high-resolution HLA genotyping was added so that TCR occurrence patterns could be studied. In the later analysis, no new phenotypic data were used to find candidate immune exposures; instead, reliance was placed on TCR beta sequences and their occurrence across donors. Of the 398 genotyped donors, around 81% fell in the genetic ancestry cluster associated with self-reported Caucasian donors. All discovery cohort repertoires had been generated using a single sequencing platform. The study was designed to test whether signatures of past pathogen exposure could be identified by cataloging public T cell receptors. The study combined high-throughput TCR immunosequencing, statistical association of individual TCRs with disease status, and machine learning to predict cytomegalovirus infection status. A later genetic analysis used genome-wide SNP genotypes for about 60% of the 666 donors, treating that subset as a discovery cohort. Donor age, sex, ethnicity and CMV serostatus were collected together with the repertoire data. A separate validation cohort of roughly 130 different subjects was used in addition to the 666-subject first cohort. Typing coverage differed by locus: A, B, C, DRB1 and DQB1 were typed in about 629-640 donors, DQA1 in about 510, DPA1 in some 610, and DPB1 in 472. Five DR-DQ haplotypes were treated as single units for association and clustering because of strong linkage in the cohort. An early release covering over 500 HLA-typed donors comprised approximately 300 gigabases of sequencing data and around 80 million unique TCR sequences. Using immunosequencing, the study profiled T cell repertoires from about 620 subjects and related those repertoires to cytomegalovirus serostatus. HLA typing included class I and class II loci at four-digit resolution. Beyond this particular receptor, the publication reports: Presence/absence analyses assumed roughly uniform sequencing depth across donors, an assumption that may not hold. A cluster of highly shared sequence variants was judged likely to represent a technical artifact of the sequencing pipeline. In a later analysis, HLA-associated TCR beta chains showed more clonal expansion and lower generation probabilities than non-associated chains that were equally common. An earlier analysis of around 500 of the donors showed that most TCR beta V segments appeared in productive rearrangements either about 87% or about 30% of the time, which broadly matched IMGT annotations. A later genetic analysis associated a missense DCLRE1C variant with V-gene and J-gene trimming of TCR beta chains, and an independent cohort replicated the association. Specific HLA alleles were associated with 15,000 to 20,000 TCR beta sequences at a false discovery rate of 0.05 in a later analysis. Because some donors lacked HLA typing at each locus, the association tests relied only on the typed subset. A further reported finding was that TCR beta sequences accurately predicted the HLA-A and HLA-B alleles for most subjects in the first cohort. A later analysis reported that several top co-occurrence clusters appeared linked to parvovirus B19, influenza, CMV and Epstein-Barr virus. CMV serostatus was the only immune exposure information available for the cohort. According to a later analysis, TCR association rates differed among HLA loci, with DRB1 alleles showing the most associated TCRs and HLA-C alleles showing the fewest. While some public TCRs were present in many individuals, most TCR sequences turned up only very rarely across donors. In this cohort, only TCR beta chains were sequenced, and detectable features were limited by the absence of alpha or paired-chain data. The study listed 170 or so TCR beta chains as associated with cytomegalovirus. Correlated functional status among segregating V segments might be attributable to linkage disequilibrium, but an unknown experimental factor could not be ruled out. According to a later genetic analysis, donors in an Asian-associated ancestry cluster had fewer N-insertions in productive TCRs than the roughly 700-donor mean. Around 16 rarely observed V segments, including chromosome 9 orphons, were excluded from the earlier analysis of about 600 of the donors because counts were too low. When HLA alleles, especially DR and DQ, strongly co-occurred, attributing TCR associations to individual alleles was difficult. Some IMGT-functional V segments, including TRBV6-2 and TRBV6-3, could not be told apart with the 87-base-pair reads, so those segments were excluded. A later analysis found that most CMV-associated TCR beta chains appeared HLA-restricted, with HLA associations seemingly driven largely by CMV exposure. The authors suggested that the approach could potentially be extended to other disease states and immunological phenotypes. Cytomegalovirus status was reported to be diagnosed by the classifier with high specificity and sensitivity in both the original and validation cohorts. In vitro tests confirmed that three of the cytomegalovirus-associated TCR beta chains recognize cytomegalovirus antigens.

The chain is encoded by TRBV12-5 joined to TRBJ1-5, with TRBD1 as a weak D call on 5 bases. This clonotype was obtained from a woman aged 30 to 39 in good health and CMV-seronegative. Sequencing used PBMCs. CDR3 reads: CASGQGLGSNQPQHF. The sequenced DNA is TGTGCTAGTGGGCAGGGTCTGGGCAGCAATCAGCCCCAGCATTTT.